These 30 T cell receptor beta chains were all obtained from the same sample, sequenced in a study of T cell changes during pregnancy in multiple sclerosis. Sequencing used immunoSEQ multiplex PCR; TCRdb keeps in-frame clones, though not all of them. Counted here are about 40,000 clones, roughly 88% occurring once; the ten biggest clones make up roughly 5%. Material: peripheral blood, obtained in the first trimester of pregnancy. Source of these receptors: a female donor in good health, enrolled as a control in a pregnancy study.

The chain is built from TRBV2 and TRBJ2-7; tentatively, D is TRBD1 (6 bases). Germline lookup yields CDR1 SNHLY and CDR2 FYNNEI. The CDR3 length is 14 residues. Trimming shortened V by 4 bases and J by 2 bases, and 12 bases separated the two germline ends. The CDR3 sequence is CASSGYRAPYEQYF. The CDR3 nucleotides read TGTGCCAGCAGTGGATACAGGGCCCCCTACGAGCAGTACTTC.

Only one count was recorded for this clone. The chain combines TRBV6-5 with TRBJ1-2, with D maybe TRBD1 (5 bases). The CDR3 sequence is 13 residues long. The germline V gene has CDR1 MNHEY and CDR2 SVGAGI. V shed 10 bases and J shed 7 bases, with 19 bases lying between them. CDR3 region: CATGRPGPSGYTF. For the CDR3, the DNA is TGTGCCACCGGACGCCCAGGGCCTAGTGGCTACACCTTC.

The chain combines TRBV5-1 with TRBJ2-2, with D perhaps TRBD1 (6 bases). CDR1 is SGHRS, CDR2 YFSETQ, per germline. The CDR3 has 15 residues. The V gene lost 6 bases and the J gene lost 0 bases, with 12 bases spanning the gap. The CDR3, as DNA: TGCGCCAGCAAACGGACAGACACGAACACCGGGGAGCTGTTTTTT. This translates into CASKRTDTNTGELFF.

The CDR3 DNA sequence: TGTGCCAGCAGTGGCCGGACAGGGGCCGATAACTATGGCTACACCTTC. Its translation: CASSGRTGADNYGYTF. This sequence joins TRBV27 and TRBJ1-2; 9 nucleotides align to TRBD1. V trimming: 5 bases; J trimming: 1 base; junction bases outside the gene matches: 8. This CDR3 has 16 amino acids. CDR1 MNHEY and CDR2 SMNVEV come from the germline V gene (reference sequence).

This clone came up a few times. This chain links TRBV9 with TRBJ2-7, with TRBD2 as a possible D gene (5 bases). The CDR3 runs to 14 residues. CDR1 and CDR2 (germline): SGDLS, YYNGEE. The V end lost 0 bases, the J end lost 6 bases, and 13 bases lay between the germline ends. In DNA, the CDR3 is TGTGCCAGCAGCGTAGAGCAGGCGGGTAGCGAGCAGTACTTC. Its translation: CASSVEQAGSEQYF.

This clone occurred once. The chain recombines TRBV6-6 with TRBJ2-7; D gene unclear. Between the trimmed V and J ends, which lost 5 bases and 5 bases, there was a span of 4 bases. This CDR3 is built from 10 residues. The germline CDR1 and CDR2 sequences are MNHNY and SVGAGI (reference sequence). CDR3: CASSRDEQYF. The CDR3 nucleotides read TGTGCCAGCAGTAGAGACGAGCAGTACTTC.

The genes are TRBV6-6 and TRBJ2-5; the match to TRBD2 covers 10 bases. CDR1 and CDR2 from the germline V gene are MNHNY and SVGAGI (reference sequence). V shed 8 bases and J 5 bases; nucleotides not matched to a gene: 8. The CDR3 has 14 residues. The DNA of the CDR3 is TGTGCCAGCCTGGCACTAGCGGGACGGGAGACCCAGTACTTC. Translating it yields CASLALAGRETQYF.

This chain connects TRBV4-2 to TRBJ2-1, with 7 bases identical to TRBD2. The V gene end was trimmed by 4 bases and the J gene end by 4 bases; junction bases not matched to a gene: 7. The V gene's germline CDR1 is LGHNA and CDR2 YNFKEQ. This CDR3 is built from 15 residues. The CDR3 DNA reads TGTGCCAGCAGCCCTACTACGGGGGGATACAATGAGCAGTTCTTC. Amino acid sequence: CASSPTTGGYNEQFF.

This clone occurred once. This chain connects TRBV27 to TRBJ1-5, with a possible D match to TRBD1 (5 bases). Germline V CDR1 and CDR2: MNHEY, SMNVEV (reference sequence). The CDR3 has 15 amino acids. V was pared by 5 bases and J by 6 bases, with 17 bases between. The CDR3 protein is CASSPFAGFGQPQHF. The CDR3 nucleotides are TGTGCCAGCAGTCCGTTTGCAGGGTTCGGTCAGCCCCAGCATTTT.

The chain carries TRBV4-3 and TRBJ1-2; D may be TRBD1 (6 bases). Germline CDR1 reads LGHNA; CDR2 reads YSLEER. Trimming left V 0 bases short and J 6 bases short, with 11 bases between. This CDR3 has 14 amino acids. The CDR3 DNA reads TGCGCCAGCAGCCAAGACGGAGGGGGGGATGGCTACACCTTC. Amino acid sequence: CASSQDGGGDGYTF.

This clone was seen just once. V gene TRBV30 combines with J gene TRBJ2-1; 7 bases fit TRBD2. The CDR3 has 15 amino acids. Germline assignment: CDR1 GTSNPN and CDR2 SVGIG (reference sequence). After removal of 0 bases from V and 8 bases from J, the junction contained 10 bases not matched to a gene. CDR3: CAWSVPWRELHEQFF. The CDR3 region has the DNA TGTGCCTGGAGTGTCCCGTGGCGGGAGTTACATGAGCAGTTCTTC.

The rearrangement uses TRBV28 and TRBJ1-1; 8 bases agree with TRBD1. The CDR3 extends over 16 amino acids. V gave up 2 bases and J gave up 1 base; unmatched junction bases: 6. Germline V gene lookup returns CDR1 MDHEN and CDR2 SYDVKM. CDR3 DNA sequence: TGTGCCAGCAGTTTACTTGGACAGGGAGCGAACACTGAAGCTTTCTTT. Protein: CASSLLGQGANTEAFF.

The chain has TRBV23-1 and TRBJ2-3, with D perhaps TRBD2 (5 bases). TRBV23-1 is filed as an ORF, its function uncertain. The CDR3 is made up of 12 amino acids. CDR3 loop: CASGGYTDTQYF. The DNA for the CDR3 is TGCGCTTCTGGAGGATACACAGATACGCAGTATTTT.

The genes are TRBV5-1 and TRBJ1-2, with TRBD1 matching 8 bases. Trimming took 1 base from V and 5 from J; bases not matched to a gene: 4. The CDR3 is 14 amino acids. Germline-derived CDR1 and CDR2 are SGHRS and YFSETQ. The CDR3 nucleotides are TGCGCCAGCAGCTTGATGACAGGGGAGTATGGCTACACCTTC. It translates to CASSLMTGEYGYTF.

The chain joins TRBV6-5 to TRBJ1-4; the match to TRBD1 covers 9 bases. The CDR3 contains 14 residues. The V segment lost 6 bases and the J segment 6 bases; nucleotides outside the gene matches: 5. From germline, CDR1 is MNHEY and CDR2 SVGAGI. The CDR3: CASRSGTGYEKLFF. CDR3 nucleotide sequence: TGTGCCAGCAGATCCGGGACAGGGTATGAAAAACTGTTTTTT.

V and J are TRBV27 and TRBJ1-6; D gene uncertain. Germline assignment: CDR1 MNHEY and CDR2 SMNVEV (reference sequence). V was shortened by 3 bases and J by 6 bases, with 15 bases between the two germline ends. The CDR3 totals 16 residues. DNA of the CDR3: TGTGCCAGCAGTTTCCCGTGGCGGCAGCCTAATTCACCCCTCCACTTT. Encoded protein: CASSFPWRQPNSPLHF.

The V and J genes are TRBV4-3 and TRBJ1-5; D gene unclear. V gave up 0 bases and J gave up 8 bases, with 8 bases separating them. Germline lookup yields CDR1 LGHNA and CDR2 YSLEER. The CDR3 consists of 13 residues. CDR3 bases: TGCGCCAGCAGCCAAGACAGTGATAAGCCCCAGCATTTT. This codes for CASSQDSDKPQHF.

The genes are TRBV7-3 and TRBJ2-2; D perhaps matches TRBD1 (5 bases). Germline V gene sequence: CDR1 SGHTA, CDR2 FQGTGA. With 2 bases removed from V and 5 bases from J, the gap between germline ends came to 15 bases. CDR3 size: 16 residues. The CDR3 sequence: CASSLARASRTGELFF. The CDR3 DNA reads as TGTGCCAGCAGCTTAGCCAGGGCCTCACGAACCGGGGAGCTGTTTTTT.

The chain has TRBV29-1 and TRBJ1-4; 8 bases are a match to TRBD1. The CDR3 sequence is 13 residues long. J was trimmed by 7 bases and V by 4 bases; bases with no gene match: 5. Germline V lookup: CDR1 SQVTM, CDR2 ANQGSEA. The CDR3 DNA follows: TGCAGCGTTGGCGGGACAGGCCTTGAAAAACTGTTTTTT. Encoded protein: CSVGGTGLEKLFF.

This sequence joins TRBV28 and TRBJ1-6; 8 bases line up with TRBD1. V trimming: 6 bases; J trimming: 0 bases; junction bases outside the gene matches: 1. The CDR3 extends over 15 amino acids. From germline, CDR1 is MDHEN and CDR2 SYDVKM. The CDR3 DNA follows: TGTGCCAGCAGAGGACAGGGCTCCTATAATTCACCCCTCCACTTT. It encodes CASRGQGSYNSPLHF.

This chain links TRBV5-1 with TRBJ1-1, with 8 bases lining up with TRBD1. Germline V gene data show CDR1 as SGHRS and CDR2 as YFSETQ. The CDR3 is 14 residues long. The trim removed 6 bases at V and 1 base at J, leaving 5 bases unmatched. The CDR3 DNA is TGCGCCAGCACCCGGACAGGGACGAACACTGAAGCTTTCTTT. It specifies CASTRTGTNTEAFF.

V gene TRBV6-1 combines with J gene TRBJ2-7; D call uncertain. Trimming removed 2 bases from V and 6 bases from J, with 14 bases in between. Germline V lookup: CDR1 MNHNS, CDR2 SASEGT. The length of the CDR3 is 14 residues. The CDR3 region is CASSESWVGLEQYF. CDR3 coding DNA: TGTGCCAGCAGTGAATCCTGGGTTGGGCTCGAGCAGTACTTC.

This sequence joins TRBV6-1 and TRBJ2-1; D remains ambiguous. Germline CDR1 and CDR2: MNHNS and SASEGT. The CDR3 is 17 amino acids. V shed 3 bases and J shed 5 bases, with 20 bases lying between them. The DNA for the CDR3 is TGTGCCAGCAGTGAGGAGAAGTCCGGTCTACTACACAATGAGCAGTTCTTC. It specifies CASSEEKSGLLHNEQFF.

The CDR3, as DNA: TGTGCCAGCAGTTCTCCCTTTCCAGCTAACTATGGCTACACCTTC. Translated: CASSSPFPANYGYTF. This chain joins TRBV28 and TRBJ1-2; D is unresolved. Trimming shortened V by 4 bases and J by 0 bases, and 12 bases separated the two germline ends. Germline CDR1 reads MDHEN; CDR2 reads SYDVKM. The CDR3 runs to 15 residues.

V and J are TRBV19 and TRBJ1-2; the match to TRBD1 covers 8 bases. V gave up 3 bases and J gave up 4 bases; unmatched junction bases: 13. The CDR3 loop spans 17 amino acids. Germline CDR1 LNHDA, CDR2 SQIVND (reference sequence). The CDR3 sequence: CASSIRGTGIHGYGYTF. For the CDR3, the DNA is TGTGCCAGTAGTATTCGGGGGACAGGCATTCATGGCTATGGCTACACCTTC.

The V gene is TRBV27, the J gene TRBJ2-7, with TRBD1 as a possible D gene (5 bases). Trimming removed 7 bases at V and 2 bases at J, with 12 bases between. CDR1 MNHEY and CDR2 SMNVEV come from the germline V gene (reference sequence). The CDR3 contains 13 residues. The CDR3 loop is CASNRAGTYEQYF. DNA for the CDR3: TGTGCCAGCAATCGGGCAGGGACCTACGAGCAGTACTTC.

The CDR3 DNA is TGTGCCAGCATTATTGCGGAGGGAGAGAACACTGAAGCTTTCTTT. Its translation: CASIIAEGENTEAFF. This chain joins TRBV7-2 and TRBJ1-1; no firm D call. V shed 7 bases and J shed 1 base, with 16 bases lying between them. The CDR3 has 15 residues. Germline V gene sequence: CDR1 SGHTA, CDR2 FQGNSA. Looking up the rest from reference TRBV7-2 and TRBJ1-1 gives the full variable domain: GAGVSQSPSNKVTEKGKDVELRCDPISGHTALYWYRQSLGQGLEFLIYFQGNSAPDKSGLPSDRFSAERTGGSVSTLTIQRTQQEDSAVYLCASIIAEGENTEAFFGQGTRLTVV.

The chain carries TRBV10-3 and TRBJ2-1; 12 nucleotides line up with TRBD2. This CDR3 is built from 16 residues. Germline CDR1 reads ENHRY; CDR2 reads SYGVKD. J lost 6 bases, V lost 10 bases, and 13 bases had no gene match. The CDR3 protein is CATRTSGAEGGNEQFF. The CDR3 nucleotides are TGTGCCACCCGGACTAGCGGGGCGGAGGGGGGCAATGAGCAGTTCTTC.

CDR3 residues: CASSSRLANTGELFF. CDR3 DNA: TGTGCCAGCAGTTCCAGACTAGCGAACACCGGGGAGCTGTTTTTT. This sequence joins TRBV27 and TRBJ2-2; D is possibly TRBD2 (6 bases). The CDR3 has 15 amino acids. The V and J ends lost 4 bases and 0 bases respectively, with 9 bases between them. Germline V CDR1 and CDR2: MNHEY, SMNVEV (reference sequence).

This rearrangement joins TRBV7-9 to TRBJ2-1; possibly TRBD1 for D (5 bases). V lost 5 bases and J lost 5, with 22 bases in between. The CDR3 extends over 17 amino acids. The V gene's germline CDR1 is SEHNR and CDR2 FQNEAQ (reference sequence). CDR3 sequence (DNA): TGTGCCAGCAGCCCAGCTTTAGGGGTACAGTGGGACAATGAGCAGTTCTTC. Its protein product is CASSPALGVQWDNEQFF.